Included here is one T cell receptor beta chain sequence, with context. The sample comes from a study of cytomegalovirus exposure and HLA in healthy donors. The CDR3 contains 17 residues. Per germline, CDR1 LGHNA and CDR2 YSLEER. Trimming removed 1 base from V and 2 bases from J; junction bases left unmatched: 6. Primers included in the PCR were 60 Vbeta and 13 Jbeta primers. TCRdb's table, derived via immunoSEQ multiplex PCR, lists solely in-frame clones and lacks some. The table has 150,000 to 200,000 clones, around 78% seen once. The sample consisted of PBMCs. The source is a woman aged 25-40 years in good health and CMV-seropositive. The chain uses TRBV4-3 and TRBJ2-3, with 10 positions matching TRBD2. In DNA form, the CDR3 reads TGCGCCAGCAGCCAAGGGAATAGCGGGGGGACCACAGATACGCAGTATTTT. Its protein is CASSQGNSGGTTDTQYF.